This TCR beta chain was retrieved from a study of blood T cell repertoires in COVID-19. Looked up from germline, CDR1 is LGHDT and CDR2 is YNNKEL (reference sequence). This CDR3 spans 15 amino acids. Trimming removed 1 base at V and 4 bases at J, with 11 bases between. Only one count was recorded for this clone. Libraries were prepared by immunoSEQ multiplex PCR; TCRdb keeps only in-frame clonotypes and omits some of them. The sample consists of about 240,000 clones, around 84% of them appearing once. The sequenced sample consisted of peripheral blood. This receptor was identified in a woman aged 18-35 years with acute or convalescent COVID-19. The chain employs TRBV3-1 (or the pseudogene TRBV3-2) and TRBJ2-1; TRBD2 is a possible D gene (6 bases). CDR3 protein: CASSQVASAYNEQFF. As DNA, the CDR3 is TGTGCCAGCAGCCAAGTCGCTAGCGCATACAATGAGCAGTTCTTC.